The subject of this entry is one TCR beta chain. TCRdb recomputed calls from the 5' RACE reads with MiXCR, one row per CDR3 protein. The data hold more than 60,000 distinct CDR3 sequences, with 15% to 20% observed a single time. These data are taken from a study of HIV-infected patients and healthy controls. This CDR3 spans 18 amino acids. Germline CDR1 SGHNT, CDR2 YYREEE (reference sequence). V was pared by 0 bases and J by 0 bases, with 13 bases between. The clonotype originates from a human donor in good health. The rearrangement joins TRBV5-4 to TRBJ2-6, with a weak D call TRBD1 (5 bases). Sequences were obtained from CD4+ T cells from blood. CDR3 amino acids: CASSLAPQGLSGANVLTF. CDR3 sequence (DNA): TGTGCCAGCAGCTTGGCCCCTCAGGGCCTCTCTGGGGCCAACGTCCTGACTTTC.